The 12 T cell receptor beta chains in this list originate from one sample, sequenced in a study of early T cells in non-severe SARS-CoV-2 infection. TCRdb re-analysed the 5' RACE reads in MiXCR, keeping a single row per CDR3 protein. The table lists just over 65,000 distinct CDR3 sequences, 13% of them singletons. Sequenced material: whole blood. The receptor set was obtained from an adult who was a healthcare worker with PCR-confirmed SARS-CoV-2 infection or an uninfected control (not recorded which).

A few counts support this clonotype. The CDR3, as DNA: TGTGCCAGCAGCTCCCGCGTTGCGGTAGGAGCAGATACGCAGTATTTT. Protein product: CASSSRVAVGADTQYF. This rearrangement joins TRBV7-3 to TRBJ2-3; D ambiguous. The V gene lost 4 bases and the J gene lost 4 bases, with 18 bases spanning the gap. The CDR3 runs to 16 residues. CDR1 is SGHTA and CDR2 is FQGTGA in the germline V gene.

The chain employs TRBV7-9 and TRBJ2-7; 14 positions match TRBD2. The CDR3 covers 18 residues. The germline gives CDR1 SEHNR, CDR2 FQNEAQ (reference sequence). Losses at the gene ends were 0 bases for V and 3 bases for J; bases not matched to a gene: 7. CDR3 nucleotide sequence: TGTGCCAGCAGCTTAGCGCCGGGACTAGCGGGAGCTCGCTACGAGCAGTACTTC. Its translation is CASSLAPGLAGARYEQYF.

This clonotype was seen repeatedly, ten times or more. V gene TRBV7-2 combines with J gene TRBJ2-7; D not certain. The germline CDR1 and CDR2 sequences are SGHTA and FQGNSA. The V gene lost 6 bases and the J gene lost 0 bases, with 12 bases spanning the gap. CDR3 length equals 14 residues. The CDR3 region has the DNA TGTGCCAGCAGAGGCAGTCCCACCTCCTACGAGCAGTACTTC. It is translated as CASRGSPTSYEQYF. The full variable domain, rest sourced from reference TRBV7-2 and TRBJ2-7, is GAGVSQSPSNKVTEKGKDVELRCDPISGHTALYWYRQSLGQGLEFLIYFQGNSAPDKSGLPSDRFSAERTGGSVSTLTIQRTQQEDSAVYLCASRGSPTSYEQYFGPGTRLTVT.

This clonotype has only a few counts. The chain carries TRBV6-1 and TRBJ1-1, with D perhaps matching TRBD1 (6 bases). V was clipped by 4 bases and J by 7 bases, with 13 bases between them. This CDR3 has 13 amino acids. Germline lookup yields CDR1 MNHNS and CDR2 SASEGT. CDR3 DNA: TGTGCCAGCAGTGGACACGGACAGAGTGAAGCTTTCTTT. It yields the protein CASSGHGQSEAFF.

There are many counts of this clonotype. This chain uses TRBV6-2 or TRBV6-3 with TRBJ2-2, with unresolved D. CDR1 and CDR2 (germline): MNHEY, SVGEGT. The V end was cut by 7 bases, the J end by 5 bases, with 8 bases between. CDR3 length equals 12 residues. CDR3 nucleotides: TGTGCCAGCAATGCAGGAACCGGGGAGCTGTTTTTT. Translating it yields CASNAGTGELFF.

The J gene is TRBJ1-1, the V gene TRBV2; 8 positions agree with TRBD1. Losses at the gene ends were 7 bases for V and 4 bases for J; bases not matched to a gene: 5. Looked up from germline, CDR1 is SNHLY and CDR2 is FYNNEI. CDR3 length: 13 residues. CDR3 coding DNA: TGTGCCAGCACCCGGACAGGGCCCACTGAAGCTTTCTTT. Translating it yields CASTRTGPTEAFF. Looking up the rest from reference TRBV2 and TRBJ1-1 gives the full variable domain: EPEVTQTPSHQVTQMGQEVILRCVPISNHLYFYWYRQILGQKVEFLVSFYNNEISEKSEIFDDQFSVERPDGSNFTLKIRSTKLEDSAMYFCASTRTGPTEAFFGQGTRLTVV.

The genes are TRBV5-6 and TRBJ2-3, with 13 bases that match TRBD2. Per germline, CDR1 SGHDT and CDR2 YYEEEE. The CDR3 length is 15 residues. Trimming removed 4 bases from V and 3 bases from J; junction bases left unmatched: 2. The CDR3: CASSVGLAGTDTQYF. CDR3 in DNA: TGTGCCAGCAGCGTGGGACTAGCGGGAACAGATACGCAGTATTTT.

The gene calls are TRBV9 and TRBJ2-1, with 9 bases matching TRBD2. The CDR3 has 15 amino acids. Germline V gene lookup returns CDR1 SGDLS and CDR2 YYNGEE. Germline trimming cut 4 bases from V and 4 bases from J; bases unmatched to any gene: 6. The CDR3 reads CASSPGGLAYNEQFF. CDR3 in DNA: TGTGCCAGCAGCCCAGGGGGACTAGCATACAATGAGCAGTTCTTC.

This clonotype was observed a handful of times. The gene calls are TRBV19 and TRBJ1-5, with a possible D match to TRBD1 (5 bases). There are 15 residues in the CDR3. Germline CDR1 is LNHDA and CDR2 is SQIVND (reference sequence). The V gene lost 5 bases and the J gene lost 3 bases, with 14 bases spanning the gap. CDR3 sequence: CASSPQGGVNQPQHF. CDR3 sequence (DNA): TGTGCCAGTAGTCCCCAGGGAGGGGTCAATCAGCCCCAGCATTTT.

This clonotype was counted between two and nine times. This rearrangement joins TRBV5-1 to TRBJ2-6; D is unclear. Trimming stripped 0 bases from V and 2 bases from J, with 6 bases between. The CDR3 is made up of 15 amino acids. Germline V lookup: CDR1 SGHRS, CDR2 YFSETQ. DNA for the CDR3: TGCGCCAGCAGCTTGGTGCAGACTGGGGCCAACGTCCTGACTTTC. Residues: CASSLVQTGANVLTF.

The chain recombines TRBV14 with TRBJ2-7, with 7 bases fitting TRBD2. This CDR3 has 14 residues. The germline gives CDR1 SGHDN, CDR2 FVKESK. Trimming cost V 4 bases and J 5 bases; bases outside gene matches: 8. Here the CDR3 DNA reads TGTGCCAGCAGCCCACGGGACTATTTGAACGAGCAGTACTTC. This gives the protein CASSPRDYLNEQYF.

The rearrangement links TRBV12-3 or TRBV12-4 to TRBJ1-2; 7 nucleotides agree with TRBD1. The CDR3 is 13 amino acids. Unmatched junction bases numbered 3, after V lost 6 bases and J lost 2 bases. CDR3 loop: CASRTGANYGYTF. The CDR3 coding sequence is TGTGCCAGCAGAACAGGGGCCAACTATGGCTACACCTTC.